This TCR beta chain was documented in a study of cytomegalovirus exposure and HLA in healthy donors. This clone was picked up a small number of times. Its antigen is unidentified. The PCR ran on 60 Vbeta and 13 Jbeta primers. Libraries were prepared by immunoSEQ multiplex PCR; TCRdb keeps only in-frame clonotypes and omits some of them. The top ten hold 6.3% of the sample, which has approximately 190,000 clones, roughly 76% seen once. Germline V CDR1 and CDR2: SGHDN, FVKESK. After removal of 3 bases from V and 5 bases from J, the junction contained 4 bases not matched to a gene. This CDR3 spans 14 amino acids. Study-wide results and limits: In a later analysis, HLA-associated beta chains showed higher expansion and lower generation probabilities than comparable chains.

V and J are TRBV14 and TRBJ2-4, with 7 positions matching TRBD2. The sequenced sample consisted of PBMCs. The TCR originated in a man aged 35-49 years in good health and CMV-seropositive. The CDR3: CASSQTSRENIQYF. DNA for the CDR3: TGTGCCAGCAGCCAGACTAGCCGGGAAAACATTCAGTACTTC.